This TCR beta chain was identified in a study of T cell responses to AZD1222 COVID-19 vaccine. V dropped 6 bases and J dropped 8; count of bases not matched to a gene: 6. CDR3 size: 13 residues. Germline-derived CDR1 and CDR2 are LNHDA and SQIVND (reference sequence). The data were produced by immunoSEQ multiplex PCR, yet TCRdb's version contains in-frame clones alone and is incomplete. The table shows under 200,000 clones, with around 85% occurring only once. The receptor was isolated from an adult who received the AZD1222 COVID-19 vaccine. V gene TRBV19 combines with J gene TRBJ2-4; 8 bases are a match to TRBD1. Sequenced here: peripheral blood, sampled 28 days after the second AZD1222 dose. CDR3 in amino acids: CASRTGAIDIQYF. The CDR3 coding sequence is TGTGCCAGTAGGACAGGGGCTATAGACATTCAGTACTTC.